What follows are 24 T cell receptor beta chains derived from one specimen sequenced in a study of cytomegalovirus exposure and HLA in healthy donors. The table came from immunoSEQ multiplex PCR; TCRdb's copy has only in-frame clones and leaves some out. Altogether 130,000 or so clones are present, around 89% being singletons, with the ten largest covering 5.5% to 7%. Specimen: PBMCs. The receptors originated from a woman aged 30 to 39 in good health and CMV-seropositive.

Written as DNA, the CDR3 is TGCGCCAGCAGCTTGACCGGGACAGTATCCTACGAGCAGTACTTC. It translates to CASSLTGTVSYEQYF. The genes are TRBV5-1 and TRBJ2-7; 7 bases are a match to TRBD1. The ends lost 1 base at V and 1 base at J; junction bases unmatched: 5. Germline assignment: CDR1 SGHRS and CDR2 YFSETQ. This CDR3 spans 15 amino acids.

The rearrangement uses TRBV9 and TRBJ2-2; 11 nucleotides align to TRBD2. CDR3 size: 18 residues. The germline V gene encodes CDR1 SGDLS and CDR2 YYNGEE. V lost 0 bases, J lost 0 bases, and 4 bases stayed unmatched. CDR3 region: CASSVGLAGGTNTGELFF. In DNA form, the CDR3 reads TGTGCCAGCAGCGTAGGCCTAGCGGGGGGAACGAACACCGGGGAGCTGTTTTTT.

The chain joins TRBV7-9 to TRBJ1-1; TRBD1 matches 9 bases. In germline, CDR1 is SEHNR, CDR2 FQNEAQ (reference sequence). V shed 5 bases, J shed 1 base, and the junction held 11 bases outside the gene matches. This CDR3 is built from 17 residues. For the CDR3, the DNA is TGTGCCAGCAGCCCAGGGGCCGGACAGGGGCGGAACACTGAAGCTTTCTTT. Translating gives CASSPGAGQGRNTEAFF.

This rearrangement joins TRBV4-1 to TRBJ2-3, with 11 bases that match TRBD2. The germline gives CDR1 MGHRA, CDR2 YSYEKL. V was clipped by 4 bases and J by 2 bases; unmatched bases: 5. This CDR3 has 16 residues. The CDR3 DNA is TGCGCCAGCAGCCCCCTAGCGGGAGGATCCACAGATACGCAGTATTTT. This codes for CASSPLAGGSTDTQYF.

The V and J genes are TRBV15 and TRBJ2-1; 8 nucleotides align to TRBD1. The CDR3 sequence is 13 residues long. Per germline, CDR1 LNHNV and CDR2 YYDKDF (reference sequence). With 0 bases clipped from V and 15 bases from J, the junction kept 7 bases outside the gene matches. As DNA, the CDR3 is TGTGCCACCAGCAGAGATCAGGACAGGGTGGGGTTCTTC. It translates to CATSRDQDRVGFF.

The chain recombines TRBV28 with TRBJ2-6; D not certain. The ends were cut back, 8 bases at V and 2 bases at J, with 22 bases in the middle. Germline V gene lookup returns CDR1 MDHEN and CDR2 SYDVKM. The CDR3 spans 18 residues. The CDR3 bases are TGTGCCAGCTCTAGGCTCGACGCGGCCTCTACTGGGGCCAACGTCCTGACTTTC. It translates to CASSRLDAASTGANVLTF.

The rearrangement links TRBV11-2 to TRBJ2-2, with a tentative D call TRBD1 (5 bases). CDR3 length: 15 amino acids. Trimming removed 4 bases at V and 6 bases at J, with 15 bases between. Germline CDR1 reads SGHAT; CDR2 reads FQNNGV. The CDR3 sequence: CASSSTHRRPGELFF. CDR3 in DNA: TGTGCCAGCAGCTCGACCCACAGGAGACCCGGGGAGCTGTTTTTT.

The chain is built from TRBV5-4 and TRBJ2-1; D is undetermined. The V gene lost 4 bases and the J gene lost 7 bases, with 12 bases spanning the gap. There are 13 residues in the CDR3. In germline, CDR1 is SGHNT, CDR2 YYREEE (reference sequence). The CDR3 loop is CASSLSRVNEQFF. The DNA of the CDR3 is TGTGCCAGCAGCCTCTCCCGCGTTAATGAGCAGTTCTTC.

In this sample, this clone turned up once. The genes are TRBV6-1 and TRBJ1-1, with D unclear. From germline, CDR1 is MNHNS and CDR2 SASEGT. This CDR3 comprises 14 residues. V lost 7 bases to trimming and J lost 4 bases, with 16 bases between them. Written as DNA, the CDR3 is TGTGCCAGCATCCGAGTCCCCGAGGGCACTGAAGCTTTCTTT. It is translated as CASIRVPEGTEAFF.

The rearrangement links TRBV2 to TRBJ2-1; a possible D gene is TRBD2 (6 bases). This CDR3 is built from 15 residues. Deletions cut 7 bases from V and 5 bases from J, with 18 bases between. CDR1 and CDR2 (germline): SNHLY, FYNNEI. The CDR3 is CASTAGRRQDNEQFF. CDR3 coding DNA: TGTGCCAGCACCGCGGGACGGCGACAAGACAATGAGCAGTTCTTC. Based on the CDR3 plus reference TRBV2 and TRBJ2-1, the full variable domain is EPEVTQTPSHQVTQMGQEVILRCVPISNHLYFYWYRQILGQKVEFLVSFYNNEISEKSEIFDDQFSVERPDGSNFTLKIRSTKLEDSAMYFCASTAGRRQDNEQFFGPGTRLTVL.

In nucleotides, the CDR3 is TGTGCCAGCAGCCCCGCCTACGAGCAGTACTTC. Translating it yields CASSPAYEQYF. The gene calls are TRBV11-2 and TRBJ2-7, with D uncertain. Germline CDR1 and CDR2: SGHAT and FQNNGV. The CDR3 length is 11 residues. V lost 5 bases and J lost 2, with 4 bases in between.

The genes are TRBV11-2 and TRBJ1-1; 10 bases fit TRBD1. V dropped 6 bases and J dropped 1; count of bases not matched to a gene: 11. The CDR3 length is 17 residues. Germline-derived CDR1 and CDR2 are SGHAT and FQNNGV. CDR3 coding DNA: TGTGCCAGCAGGACATTAGACAGGGGGCAAGGGAACACTGAAGCTTTCTTT. Encoded protein: CASRTLDRGQGNTEAFF.

V usage is TRBV29-1 and J usage is TRBJ2-5; 12 nucleotides match TRBD2. The V segment lost 4 bases and the J segment 2 bases; nucleotides outside the gene matches: 20. This CDR3 comprises 20 residues. CDR1 is SQVTM and CDR2 is ANQGSEA in the germline V gene. In nucleotides, the CDR3 is TGCAGCGTTGGTTTGCCTCCTCCGCGACTAGCGGGGGCTCCGCAAGAGACCCAGTACTTC. Translation: CSVGLPPPRLAGAPQETQYF.

This clone was observed a handful of times. V and J are TRBV7-9 and TRBJ1-2, with a weak D call TRBD1 (6 bases). Germline values: CDR1 SEHNR, CDR2 FQNEAQ (reference sequence). The ends were cut back, 5 bases at V and 5 bases at J, with 12 bases in the middle. CDR3 length equals 13 residues. This CDR3 reads CASSETGPYGYTF. CDR3 bases: TGTGCCAGCAGCGAAACAGGGCCGTATGGCTACACCTTC.

This chain joins TRBV29-1 and TRBJ2-3; maybe TRBD1 (5 bases). The germline gives CDR1 SQVTM, CDR2 ANQGSEA. This CDR3 has 13 residues. Trimming took 4 bases from V and 2 from J, leaving 10 bases between them. The CDR3: CSVGAGATDTQYF. The CDR3 bases are TGCAGCGTTGGGGCTGGGGCCACAGATACGCAGTATTTT.

The J gene is TRBJ1-5, the V gene TRBV5-5, with 12 bases that match TRBD1. This CDR3 spans 15 amino acids. Germline loops: CDR1 SGHKS, CDR2 YYEKEE (reference sequence). V trimming: 4 bases; J trimming: 6 bases; junction bases outside the gene matches: 5. CDR3 nucleotides: TGTGCCAGCAGCGACAGGGACAGGGGGCTTCAGCCCCAGCATTTT. Translated: CASSDRDRGLQPQHF.

The chain links TRBV7-9 to TRBJ1-2, with D possibly being TRBD1 (6 bases). This CDR3 has 13 amino acids. Between the trimmed V and J ends, which lost 1 base and 7 bases, there was a span of 10 bases. The germline gives CDR1 SEHNR, CDR2 FQNEAQ (reference sequence). The CDR3 coding sequence is TGTGCCAGCAGCTTAGGACAGGTACTTGGCTACACCTTC. Its translation is CASSLGQVLGYTF.

The chain recombines TRBV2 with TRBJ2-7, with 7 bases identical to TRBD2. With V trimmed by 7 bases and J by 3 bases, 9 bases remained unmatched. The germline CDR1 and CDR2 sequences are SNHLY and FYNNEI. The CDR3 contains 14 residues. CDR3 region: CASTYERGGYEQYF. The CDR3 DNA reads TGTGCCAGCACTTACGAGCGGGGTGGCTACGAGCAGTACTTC.

This chain joins TRBV9 and TRBJ2-2; TRBD2 might be the D (5 bases). The CDR3 is 16 amino acids. Trimming cost V 5 bases and J 4 bases, with 18 bases left between them. CDR1 and CDR2 from the germline V gene are SGDLS and YYNGEE. The CDR3 DNA sequence: TGTGCCAGCAGTTCCACCGGTATTCGGGGCACCGGGGAGCTGTTTTTT. It specifies CASSSTGIRGTGELFF.

This clone turned up a few times. The chain links TRBV28 to TRBJ2-7; TRBD2 matches at 9 bases. The J segment lost 1 base and the V segment lost 5 bases, leaving 3 bases of the junction unmatched. Germline lookup yields CDR1 MDHEN and CDR2 SYDVKM. This CDR3 is built from 14 residues. DNA for the CDR3: TGTGCCAGCAGTATAGCGGGAGTGTCCTACGAGCAGTACTTC. This sequence encodes CASSIAGVSYEQYF.

The V call is TRBV6-5, the J call TRBJ2-2, with a weak D call TRBD1 (5 bases). Germline V gene sequence: CDR1 MNHEY, CDR2 SVGAGI. The CDR3 totals 14 residues. V lost 6 bases, J lost 6 bases, and 14 bases lay in between. The CDR3 region is CASSDTGSPGELFF. The CDR3 DNA sequence: TGTGCCAGCAGCGATACAGGATCCCCCGGGGAGCTGTTTTTT.

The rearrangement joins TRBV15 to TRBJ2-5; TRBD1 is a possible D gene (6 bases). The CDR3 has 13 amino acids. The V end was cut by 4 bases, the J end by 4 bases, with 10 bases between. Per the germline V gene, CDR1 is LNHNV and CDR2 is YYDKDF (reference sequence). The CDR3 loop reads CATSKQGRETQYF. The CDR3, as DNA: TGTGCCACCAGCAAACAGGGAAGAGAGACCCAGTACTTC.

The CDR3 bases are TGTGCCAGCAGATCTAGCGGGAGAGGTGGTGTCGAGCAGTACTTC. It yields the protein CASRSSGRGGVEQYF. The chain carries TRBV6-5 and TRBJ2-7; 10 bases map to TRBD2. CDR3 length: 15 amino acids. Germline values: CDR1 MNHEY, CDR2 SVGAGI. The V and J ends lost 6 bases and 6 bases, in that order; junction bases with no gene match: 11.

V usage is TRBV2 and J usage is TRBJ2-7; D possibly corresponds to TRBD2 (6 bases). V was clipped by 8 bases and J by 6 bases, with 14 bases between them. This CDR3 region has 12 residues. CDR1 SNHLY and CDR2 FYNNEI come from the germline V gene. The CDR3 region has the DNA TGTGCCAGCTCCGAGGAGGGGCCCGAGCAGTACTTC. Residues: CASSEEGPEQYF.